This T cell receptor beta chain came from a study of shared clonotypes between healthy human individuals. Study results and caveats: Blood was the sole source, and tissue repertoires probably differ.

As to this clone: Its matching antigen is unknown.

CD45RO-negative CD8 cells positively selected for CCR7 made up the naive population, which excluded terminally differentiated effector memory CD45RA+ cells. Donors were healthy HIV-negative adults without recent acute infections or vaccinations. The run depth of the assay was deep. Some clones are missing from TCRdb's copy, which holds only in-frame ones; the method was immunoSEQ multiplex PCR. The sample yields about 600,000 clones, about 95% seen once. This CDR3 spans 15 amino acids. The germline gives CDR1 MNHEY, CDR2 SMNVEV (reference sequence). J gave up 4 bases and V 5 bases, and 4 bases lay outside the gene matches.

Sample: naive CD8+ T cells sorted from blood. The chain has TRBV27 and TRBJ2-7, with 14 bases that match TRBD2. The receptor was derived from a woman aged 25 to 39 in good health. CDR3 loop: CASSPWTSGRYEQYF. As DNA, the CDR3 is TGTGCCAGCAGTCCCTGGACTAGCGGGAGGTACGAGCAGTACTTC.